This T cell receptor beta chain was identified in a study of breast tumors, draining lymph nodes, adjacent tissues. Each CDR3 protein gets one entry after TCRdb re-called the multiplex PCR reads with MiXCR. The table lists about 7,600 distinct CDR3 sequences, under 85% of them singletons, with roughly 41% in the top ten. CDR1 and CDR2 from the germline V gene are LNHDA and SQIVND (reference sequence). This CDR3 region has 13 residues. V lost 5 bases to trimming and J lost 6 bases, with 11 bases between them. The receptor's source is a female donor with breast cancer. Some clones in this sample may be carry-over from other donors' samples. The sequenced material came from tumor-adjacent breast tissue. V and J are TRBV19 and TRBJ2-1; a possible D gene is TRBD2 (5 bases). DNA of the CDR3: TGTGCCAGTAGTGTTTCTGGGAGCAATGAGCAGTTCTTC. Protein sequence: CASSVSGSNEQFF.